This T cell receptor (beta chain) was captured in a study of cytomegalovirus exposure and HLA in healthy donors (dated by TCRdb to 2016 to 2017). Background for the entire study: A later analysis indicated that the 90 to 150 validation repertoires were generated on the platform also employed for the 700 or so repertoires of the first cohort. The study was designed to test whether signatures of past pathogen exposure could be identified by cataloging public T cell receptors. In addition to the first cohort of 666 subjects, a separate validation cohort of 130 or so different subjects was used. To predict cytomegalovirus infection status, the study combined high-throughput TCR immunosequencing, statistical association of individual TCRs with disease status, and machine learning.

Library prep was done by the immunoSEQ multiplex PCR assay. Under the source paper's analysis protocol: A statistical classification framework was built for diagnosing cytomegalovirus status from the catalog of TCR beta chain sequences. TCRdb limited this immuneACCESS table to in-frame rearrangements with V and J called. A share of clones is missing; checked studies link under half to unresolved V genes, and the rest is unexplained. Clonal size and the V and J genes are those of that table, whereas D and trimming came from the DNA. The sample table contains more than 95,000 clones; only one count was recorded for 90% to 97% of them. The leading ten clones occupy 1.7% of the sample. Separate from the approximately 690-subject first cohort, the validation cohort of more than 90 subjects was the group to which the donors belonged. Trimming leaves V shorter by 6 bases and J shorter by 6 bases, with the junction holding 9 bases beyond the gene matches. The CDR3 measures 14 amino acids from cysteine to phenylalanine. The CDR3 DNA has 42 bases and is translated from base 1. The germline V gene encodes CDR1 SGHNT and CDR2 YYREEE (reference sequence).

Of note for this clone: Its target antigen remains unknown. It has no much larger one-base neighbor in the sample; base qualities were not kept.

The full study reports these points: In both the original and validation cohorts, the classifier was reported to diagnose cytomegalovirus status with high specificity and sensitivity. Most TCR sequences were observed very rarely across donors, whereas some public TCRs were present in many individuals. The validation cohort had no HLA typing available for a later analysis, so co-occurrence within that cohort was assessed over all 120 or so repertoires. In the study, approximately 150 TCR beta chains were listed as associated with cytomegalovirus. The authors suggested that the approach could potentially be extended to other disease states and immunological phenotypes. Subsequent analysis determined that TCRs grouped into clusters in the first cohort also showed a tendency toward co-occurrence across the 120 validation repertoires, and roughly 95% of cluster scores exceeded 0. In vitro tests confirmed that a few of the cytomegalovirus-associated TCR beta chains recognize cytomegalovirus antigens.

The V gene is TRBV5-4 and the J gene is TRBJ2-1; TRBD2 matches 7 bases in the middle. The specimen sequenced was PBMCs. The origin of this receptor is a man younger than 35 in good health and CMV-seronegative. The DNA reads TGTGCCAGCACCGAGGGGCTAGCGGTCAATGAGCAGTTCTTC. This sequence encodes CASTEGLAVNEQFF.